The T cell receptor beta chain described here comes from a study of CD8 T cells in Susac syndrome (dated by TCRdb to about 2019). For the wider study: Among the sequenced Susac syndrome patients, five or six had clinically active disease and roughly eight were in clinical remission. At blood withdrawal, Susac syndrome patients were either therapy-naive, taking corticosteroids (in some cases with IVIg as well), or taking IVIg alone. Repertoire sequencing was used to test whether CD8+ T cell activation and differentiation in Susac syndrome was antigen driven. The paper as a whole reports these results and caveats: No clonal expansion was detected in the CD4+ T cell repertoire of Susac syndrome patients. The study acknowledged that relatively few individuals were included in the TCR sequencing and HLA analysis.

Trimming removed 3 bases from V and 4 bases from J; the gene matches leave 3 bases unexplained. The germline V gene specifies SGHTA as CDR1 and FQGTGA as CDR2. From cysteine to phenylalanine, the CDR3 is 15 amino acids long. The retained sequence is limited to the CDR3, 45 bases, with the frame set at the first base. RNA was extracted using the RNeasy kit, and roughly 0.5 to 1 microgram was reverse transcribed with random hexamers. The immunoSEQ multiplex PCR assay, covering 54 Vbeta and 13 Jbeta segments, was used to amplify TCR beta CDR3 regions. Bias from PCR amplification was corrected by using a synthetic template baseline for primer optimization and for computational correction. Concerning the study's data processing: Reads were annotated to V, D and J genes according to IMGT and were analyzed with immunoSEQ Analyzer, with only productive sequences retained. To calculate clonality, Shannon entropy was normalized by log2 of the number of productive unique sequences and then subtracted from one. For each patient and control, public and private clones were evaluated within the 100 most prevalent clones. A clone was defined as Susac-specific if it was absent from the healthy and MS cohorts, from over a thousand published viral clones and from other ImmuneACCESS disease sequences. TCRdb cleaned the public reads at Q25 with fastp, built clones with MiXCR and kept in-frame beta chains. Each CDR3 protein appears once, grouped with its most common genes and DNA. None of the V and J calls come from the authors' own analysis; TCRdb made them. This sample has 170,000 or so distinct CDR3 sequences in its table, and around 95% of those were observed once. 0.095% to 0.15% of the sample is taken by the ten largest.

As to this clonotype: What this receptor recognizes is not known. Per-base quality was not reported, and no clone a single base away is much larger than it.

High-throughput TCR beta sequencing profiled peripheral blood CD8+ and CD4+ T cells from healthy donors, Susac syndrome patients and multiple sclerosis patients. The Susac syndrome patients fulfilled recently defined diagnostic criteria for definite or probable disease. Bulk CD8+ and CD4+ T cells were purified magnetically by negative isolation, whereas CD8+ TEMRA cells were enriched by FACS. Blood was drawn into EDTA tubes, processed within 24 hours, and PBMCs were isolated by density gradient centrifugation. PBMCs intended for TCR sequencing were cryopreserved in liquid nitrogen and thawed later in a water bath at 37 degrees C. A purity of at least 90% was achieved for sorted or isolated CD4+, CD8+ and CD8+ TEMRA cells.

In this chain, TRBV7-3 is recombined with TRBJ2-2, and TRBD1 aligns with 9 junction nucleotides. This receptor was identified in a human donor with Susac syndrome. The sample taken for sequencing was CD4+ T cells from PBMCs. The CDR3 reads CASSFTGGITGELFF. The DNA sequence follows: TGTGCCAGCAGCTTTACAGGGGGCATCACCGGGGAGCTGTTTTTT.